This T cell receptor (beta chain) derives from a study of blood T cell repertoires in COVID-19 (dated by TCRdb to between 2020 and 2021). At the level of the whole study: The collaborator samples originated in the United States, Italy and Spain and spanned the acute and convalescent phases of COVID-19. The material from the prospective study consisted of cDNA or gDNA derived from T cells, B-cell-depleted T cells, or PBMCs. Deeply sampled blood TCRbeta repertoires from subjects exposed to, actively infected with, or recovered from COVID-19 were included in the dataset. The repertoires were made available in a free public database intended to serve as a resource for research on the immune response to SARS-CoV-2. The samples were drawn from two sources: the first 160 participants of the ongoing ImmuneRACE study, and 1,254 subjects contributed by 6 global collaborators. The sample metadata nearly always contained a de-identified subject ID, COVID-19 status, age in years and sex. Where HLA class I and class II types were available, the types were taken from metadata supplied by the sample provider, not from assay-based typing.

Each collaborating institution followed its own protocols to collect whole blood in K2EDTA tubes. For TCRbeta analysis, collaborator samples were shipped as frozen whole blood, as isolated PBMCs, or as DNA extracted from either sample type. The immunoSEQ Assay, a bias-controlled multiplex PCR, was used to amplify TCRbeta CDR3 regions from genomic DNA. Per the original workflow: The number of nucleated cells in each sample was estimated by amplification of reference gene primers within the assay. To quantify the absolute abundance of each unique TCRbeta CDR3 rearrangement, sequence reads were collapsed and filtered. For each sample, productive Simpson clonality was calculated by taking the square root of Simpson's diversity index across productive rearrangements. Entries here come from immuneACCESS through TCRdb and include only in-frame sequences with V and J called. Some clones fail to appear in such tables; in the studies checked, an unresolved V gene covers under half of the shortfall, and the cause of the remainder is unknown. V and J calls and clone size follow that table, whereas D and trimming were derived from the DNA. The sample table records some 110,000 clones; about nine tenths of these occur just once. 3.5% to 5% of the sample rests with the top ten.

Findings and caveats that apply to the study as a whole: How much clinical and demographic metadata was included differed by source and by participant, and the metadata was provided uncurated.

CDR3 length: 17 amino acids, cysteine to phenylalanine. Only the CDR3 DNA stays, 51 bases, in frame from base 1. CDR1 and CDR2, looked up from the germline V gene, are SGHTA and FQGNSA. V lost 1 base and J lost 6 bases, and the count of bases not matched to a germline gene is 11. A remark on this clone: There is no known antigen for this receptor. No base-level quality is on record; no much larger clone is a single base apart.

Material: peripheral blood. The TCR originated in a man aged 35 to 55 with acute or convalescent COVID-19. The chain is encoded by TRBV7-2 joined to TRBJ2-1; 8 central nucleotides agree with TRBD2. CDR3 loop: CASSLDFTSGNFNEQFF. The nucleotide sequence reads as follows: TGTGCCAGCAGCTTAGATTTTACTAGCGGAAACTTCAATGAGCAGTTCTTC.